This TCR beta chain was captured by sequencing in a study of T cell repertoires in cytomegalovirus infection. Germline-derived CDR1 and CDR2 are MGHRA and YSYEKL. Trimming removed 0 bases from V and 9 bases from J; junction bases left unmatched: 6. The CDR3 is 16 residues long. TCRdb reprocessed the reads via MiXCR and lists one record per CDR3 protein. The table lists about 830,000 distinct CDR3 sequences, 32% of them singletons. A word on this clonotype: The target antigen is unknown.

Sequenced material: cultured CD8+ T cells from PBMCs, taken from culture after CMV antigen stimulation. This receptor was taken from a human donor in good health (CMV status not recorded). Some clones in this sample may be carry-over from other donors' samples. The J gene is TRBJ1-6, the V gene TRBV4-1; 9 nucleotides align to TRBD1. This CDR3 is CASSQEEGDRVSPLHF. The CDR3 DNA reads TGCGCCAGCAGCCAAGAAGAGGGGGACAGGGTTTCACCCCTCCACTTT.